These T cell receptor beta chains were read from a single sample in a study of blood T cell repertoires in COVID-19. Libraries were prepared by immunoSEQ multiplex PCR; TCRdb keeps only in-frame clonotypes and omits some of them. Of roughly 100,000 clones in the sample, approximately 89% are singletons; the top ten hold 17%. Sequencing input: peripheral blood. The receptors originated from a woman of 80 years or more in a cohort sampled during active COVID-19. Each CDR3 is given with its conserved first and last residue. Fields, in order: J gene, V gene, D gene, clone size, CDR3 protein, CDR3 DNA. D genes are given only for firm matches. Size values are once, few and many counts, or a class for expanded clones, and some rows have none.

TRBJ1-1 TRBV5-1 TRBD1 once CASSSQGAGTEAFF TGCGCCAGCAGCTCTCAGGGGGCAGGCACTGAAGCTTTCTTT
TRBJ2-1 TRBV21-1 - - CASSKAWRGPGSYNEQFF TGTGCCAGCAGCAAAGCTTGGCGGGGGCCTGGGTCCTACAATGAGCAGTTCTTC
TRBJ1-2 TRBV4-1 TRBD1 once CASSHSGQGDYGYTF TGCGCCAGCAGCCACTCCGGACAGGGGGACTATGGCTACACCTTC
TRBJ1-5 TRBV18 - - CASSRGEVSVQPQHF TGTGCCAGCTCCCGCGGAGAGGTTTCCGTTCAGCCCCAGCATTTT
TRBJ1-1 TRBV6-1 - - CASSETEHSSTEAFF TGTGCCAGCAGTGAAACAGAGCATTCGAGCACTGAAGCTTTCTTT
TRBJ1-6 TRBV9 - - CASSVDYSPLHF TGTGCCAGCAGCGTAGACTATTCACCCCTCCACTTT
TRBJ2-1 TRBV3-1/TRBV3-2 - - CASSQTRREQFF TGTGCCAGCAGCCAAACCCGTCGGGAGCAGTTCTTC
TRBJ2-3 TRBV3-1/TRBV3-2 TRBD2 - CASSQGGGSDTQYF TGTGCCAGCAGCCAAGGCGGGGGGTCAGATACGCAGTATTTT
TRBJ2-1 TRBV3-1/TRBV3-2 TRBD1 - CASSHSPGTGADEQFF TGTGCCAGCAGTCACTCTCCCGGGACAGGGGCGGATGAGCAGTTCTTC
TRBJ2-2 TRBV7-9 TRBD1 - CASSSGVLDRGHTGELFF TGTGCCAGCAGCTCTGGGGTGTTGGACAGGGGGCACACCGGGGAGCTGTTTTTT
TRBJ1-2 TRBV11-2 - - CASSLGTGGNYGYTF TGTGCCAGCAGCTTAGGAACGGGGGGCAACTATGGCTACACCTTC
TRBJ1-5 TRBV6-5 - - CASSDPPGPQHF TGTGCCAGCAGCGACCCCCCAGGTCCCCAGCATTTT
TRBJ1-1 TRBV3-1/TRBV3-2 - few CASSHSTRFVPEAFF TGTGCCAGCAGCCATTCGACTAGATTCGTACCTGAAGCTTTCTTT
TRBJ2-5 TRBV5-1 - - CASSRDPGLQETQYF TGCGCCAGCAGCCGAGACCCGGGACTCCAAGAGACCCAGTACTTC
TRBJ2-2 TRBV12-3/TRBV12-4 - - CAGRTVVAGELFF TGTGCCGGTCGGACAGTTGTCGCCGGGGAGCTGTTTTTT
TRBJ2-5 TRBV6-2/TRBV6-3 TRBD2 - CASSYQAGGLGTQYF TGTGCCAGCAGTTATCAGGCGGGAGGGCTAGGGACCCAGTACTTC
TRBJ2-7 TRBV5-1 TRBD2 - CASSEAGGTYEQYF TGCGCCAGCAGCGAAGCGGGGGGGACCTACGAGCAGTACTTC
TRBJ1-2 TRBV25-1 - - CASNGPGFYGYTF TGTGCCAGCAACGGCCCGGGGTTCTATGGCTACACCTTC
TRBJ1-1 TRBV11-2 - - CASSPGLMNTEAFF TGTGCCAGCAGCCCGGGACTAATGAACACTGAAGCTTTCTTT
TRBJ2-7 TRBV9 - - CASSSPGLSYEQYF TGTGCCAGCAGCTCGCCGGGACTGTCCTACGAGCAGTACTTC
TRBJ1-6 TRBV5-6 - - CASSRPGDNSPLHF TGTGCCAGCAGCCGGCCGGGTGACAATTCACCCCTCCACTTT
TRBJ2-1 TRBV3-1/TRBV3-2 TRBD2 - CASSPGILLAEQFF TGTGCCAGCAGCCCCGGAATCTTACTAGCGGAGCAGTTCTTC
TRBJ2-7 TRBV3-1/TRBV3-2 - once CASSQEGGYEQYF TGTGCCAGCAGCCAAGAAGGGGGATACGAGCAGTACTTC
TRBJ1-2 TRBV19 TRBD1 - CASNDRVGSYGYTF TGTGCCAGCAACGACAGGGTCGGAAGCTATGGCTACACCTTC
TRBJ2-5 TRBV5-1 - - CASSSGGRNQETQYF TGCGCCAGCAGTTCCGGGGGTCGGAACCAAGAGACCCAGTACTTC
TRBJ2-7 TRBV14 - - CASSQNQGLEQYF TGTGCCAGCAGCCAAAACCAGGGGCTTGAGCAGTACTTC
TRBJ1-1 TRBV28 TRBD1 - CASVTVQGAGAFF TGTGCCAGCGTGACTGTTCAGGGGGCTGGAGCTTTCTTT
TRBJ2-7 TRBV7-2 - - CASSRYYEQYF TGTGCCAGCAGCCGCTACTACGAGCAGTACTTC
TRBJ2-7 TRBV29-1 - - CSVDGGAYEQYF TGCAGCGTTGACGGAGGAGCCTACGAGCAGTACTTC
TRBJ2-5 TRBV14 TRBD1 once CASSQEGSTGTGVWGQETQYF TGTGCCAGCAGCCAAGAAGGGTCGACCGGGACAGGGGTGTGGGGACAAGAGACCCAGTACTTC
TRBJ2-1 TRBV5-4 - - CASSTTENEQFF TGTGCCAGCAGTACGACGGAGAATGAGCAGTTCTTC
TRBJ2-3 TRBV3-1/TRBV3-2 - - CASSQDLTVDTDTQYF TGTGCCAGCAGCCAAGATCTCACTGTTGACACAGATACGCAGTATTTT
TRBJ1-6 TRBV27 - - CASSPRFSPLHF TGTGCCAGCAGCCCTAGATTTTCACCCCTCCACTTT
TRBJ1-1 TRBV18 - - CASSPARERVTEAFF TGTGCCAGCTCACCCGCCAGGGAGCGGGTCACTGAAGCTTTCTTT
TRBJ2-7 TRBV7-7 TRBD1 - CASSSGTGGTEQYF TGTGCTAGCAGCTCCGGGACAGGGGGCACCGAGCAGTACTTC
TRBJ1-3 TRBV28 - - CASSLRGNTIYF TGTGCCAGCAGTTTGAGGGGAAACACCATATATTTT
TRBJ2-1 TRBV6-4 - few CASSGGGGGDEQFF TGTGCCAGCAGTGGGGGGGGCGGAGGGGATGAGCAGTTCTTC
TRBJ2-5 TRBV10-3 TRBD2 - CAISEPLAGGRETQYF TGTGCCATCAGTGAGCCACTAGCGGGGGGGCGGGAGACCCAGTACTTC
TRBJ2-1 TRBV3-1/TRBV3-2 TRBD2 - CASTTAGGYNEQFF TGTGCCAGCACCACAGCGGGGGGTTACAATGAGCAGTTCTTC
TRBJ2-3 TRBV6-5 - once CASSLIGRDTQYF TGTGCCAGCAGTTTAATAGGGAGAGATACGCAGTATTTT
TRBJ1-3 TRBV13 - - CASSLTVTGNTIYF TGTGCCAGCAGCTTGACAGTGACGGGAAACACCATATATTTT
TRBJ1-1 TRBV4-1 TRBD1 - CASSPQGAGTEAFF TGCGCCAGCAGCCCCCAGGGGGCTGGAACTGAAGCTTTCTTT
TRBJ1-2 TRBV7-9 TRBD1 - CASSLGQGSDYTF TGTGCCAGCAGCTTAGGACAGGGGAGCGACTACACCTTC
TRBJ1-2 TRBV19 - - CASRGTIANYGYTF TGTGCCAGTAGAGGGACAATTGCTAACTATGGCTACACCTTC
TRBJ1-2 TRBV5-1 TRBD1 - CASSLTTGGARQNTNYGYTF TGCGCCAGCAGCTTAACTACAGGGGGGGCCCGACAGAATACAAACTATGGCTACACCTTC
TRBJ1-2 TRBV3-1/TRBV3-2 - - CASSPGSLQDYGYTF TGTGCCAGCAGCCCCGGGAGCCTTCAGGACTATGGCTACACCTTC
TRBJ2-3 TRBV12-3/TRBV12-4 TRBD2 - CASSPAGAQYF TGTGCCAGCAGTCCAGCGGGGGCGCAGTATTTT
TRBJ2-3 TRBV2 - once CASRKGASTDTQYF TGTGCCAGCAGGAAAGGGGCTAGCACAGATACGCAGTATTTT
TRBJ2-2 TRBV9 - once CASSVAVTTGELFF TGTGCCAGCAGCGTAGCAGTGACAACCGGGGAGCTGTTTTTT
TRBJ2-2 TRBV6-5 - - CASTPTPRGTGKLFF TGTGCCAGCACCCCCACCCCCAGGGGCACCGGGAAGCTGTTTTTT
TRBJ2-2 TRBV18 TRBD1 - CASSPGQGALGGELFF TGTGCCAGCTCACCGGGACAGGGGGCGCTCGGCGGGGAGCTGTTTTTT
TRBJ1-2 TRBV7-2 TRBD1 - CASSLGQGFYGYTF TGTGCCAGCAGCTTAGGACAGGGCTTCTATGGCTACACCTTC
TRBJ1-2 TRBV18 - - CASSQDSKNYGYTF TGTGCCAGCTCTCAGGACAGCAAAAACTATGGCTACACCTTC
TRBJ2-7 TRBV19 TRBD1 - CASSIRDSIYEQYF TGTGCCAGTAGTATCAGGGACAGTATTTACGAGCAGTACTTC
TRBJ1-3 TRBV6-5 - - CASSYPQGNTIYF TGTGCCAGCAGTTACCCCCAGGGAAACACCATATATTTT
TRBJ2-1 TRBV7-3 TRBD1 - CASSTLGDRESEQFF TGTGCCAGCAGCACCTTGGGGGACAGGGAGAGTGAGCAGTTCTTC
TRBJ1-2 TRBV3-1/TRBV3-2 TRBD1 once CASSQVLLNRGDWWGYTF TGTGCCAGCAGCCAAGTCCTTCTGAACAGGGGGGATTGGTGGGGCTACACCTTC